Below are 32 T cell receptor beta chains sequenced from a single sample in a study of T cell repertoires in cytomegalovirus infection (dated by TCRdb to about 2019). Sequencing relied on an Illumina HiSeq 1500. TCRdb trimmed the raw reads at Q25, called clones with MiXCR and kept productive beta chains. Rows are combined by CDR3 protein, so each entry shows the most common genes and DNA. A total of over 300,000 distinct CDR3 sequences appear in this sample, over 7.5% of them only once. The ten top clones hold around 4.5% of the sample. Sequenced: PBMCs. The receptors derive from a human donor in good health (CMV status not recorded). Some clones in this sample may be carry-over from other donors' samples.

The rearrangement links TRBV5-4 to TRBJ2-2; D gene uncertain. Trimming left V 4 bases short and J 5 bases short, with 18 bases between. CDR3 length equals 16 residues. Germline CDR1 reads SGHNT; CDR2 reads YYREEE (reference sequence). CDR3 bases: TGTGCCAGCAGCAGTTTCGGGTCGGACCGTACCGGGGAGCTGTTTTTT. It codes for CASSSFGSDRTGELFF.

This clonotype was seen many times. The chain links TRBV7-6 to TRBJ2-2; D is perhaps TRBD2 (6 bases). Trimming stripped 4 bases from V and 5 bases from J, with 11 bases between. There are 14 residues in the CDR3. CDR1 and CDR2 from the germline V gene are SGHVS and FNYEAQ. CDR3 nucleotides: TGTGCCAGCAGCTCACCGGGGAGGACCGGGGAGCTGTTTTTT. Translating it yields CASSSPGRTGELFF.

This clonotype was found many times. The gene calls are TRBV7-2 and TRBJ1-2; a weak D match, TRBD1 (6 bases). This CDR3 is 12 amino acids long. V lost 3 bases and J 6 bases, leaving 8 bases between the germline ends. Germline CDR1 is SGHTA and CDR2 is FQGNSA. CDR3 nucleotide sequence: TGTGCCAGCAGCTTGACAGGAGATGGCTACACCTTC. This sequence encodes CASSLTGDGYTF.

The rearrangement uses TRBV30 and TRBJ1-3; D is ambiguous. Trimming took off 5 bases at V and 4 bases at J, with 12 bases between the two ends. From germline, CDR1 is GTSNPN and CDR2 SVGIG (reference sequence). This CDR3 contains 13 residues. This chain's CDR3 is CAWAEGSGNTIYF. The CDR3 nucleotides read TGTGCCTGGGCGGAGGGCTCCGGAAACACCATATATTTT.

The rearrangement uses TRBV20-1 and TRBJ2-1; 8 nucleotides match TRBD1. Unmatched junction bases numbered 4, after V lost 3 bases and J lost 0 bases. The CDR3 runs 15 residues. Germline assignment: CDR1 DFQATT and CDR2 SNEGSKA (reference sequence). In DNA form, the CDR3 reads TGCAGTGCTAGGAGGGGACAGGTCTCCTACAATGAGCAGTTCTTC. Its translation is CSARRGQVSYNEQFF.

This clonotype was seen once. V gene TRBV9 combines with J gene TRBJ2-7; 9 nucleotides match TRBD1. Trimming cost V 3 bases and J 0 bases; bases outside gene matches: 7. CDR1 SGDLS and CDR2 YYNGEE come from the germline V gene. CDR3 length: 16 amino acids. In nucleotides, the CDR3 is TGTGCCAGCAGCGCCAAGGGACAGGGACCCTCCTACGAGCAGTACTTC. Translated, it gives CASSAKGQGPSYEQYF.

This chain uses TRBV6-6 with TRBJ2-3; D perhaps matches TRBD2 (6 bases). The CDR3 runs to 16 residues. Germline CDR1 and CDR2: MNHNY and SVGAGI (reference sequence). V shed 6 bases and J shed 3 bases, with 19 bases lying between them. CDR3 nucleotide sequence: TGTGCCAGCAGGGGGTGGGGGGAGGCGTCGACAGATACGCAGTATTTT. Its translation: CASRGWGEASTDTQYF.

This clonotype came up many times. The gene calls are TRBV25-1 and TRBJ2-5; a possible D gene is TRBD1 (6 bases). The CDR3 totals 16 residues. V dropped 3 bases and J dropped 3 bases, with 17 bases sitting between them. CDR1 is MGHDK, CDR2 SYGVNS, per germline. As DNA, the CDR3 is TGTGCCAGCAGTGATAATGGACCGGGACAAAAAGAGACCCAGTACTTC. Its translation: CASSDNGPGQKETQYF.

The rearrangement links TRBV7-2 to TRBJ2-7; D might be TRBD2 (7 bases). V was shortened by 5 bases and J by 4 bases, with 12 bases between the two germline ends. This CDR3 is 13 amino acids long. The germline gives CDR1 SGHTA, CDR2 FQGNSA. This chain's CDR3 is CASSRGAGYEQYF. The CDR3 DNA sequence: TGTGCCAGCAGCCGGGGGGCGGGATACGAGCAGTACTTC.

The chain links TRBV4-2 to TRBJ2-1; TRBD1 agrees at 8 bases. The trim removed 0 bases at V and 7 bases at J, leaving 11 bases unmatched. CDR3 length: 17 amino acids. CDR1 LGHNA and CDR2 YNFKEQ come from the germline V gene. CDR3 amino acids: CASSQDHSDRGGNEQFF. The CDR3 bases are TGTGCCAGCAGCCAAGATCATAGCGACAGGGGCGGGAATGAGCAGTTCTTC.

This clonotype was observed at least ten times. V gene TRBV7-2 combines with J gene TRBJ2-4, with a possible D match to TRBD2 (5 bases). The V and J ends lost 1 base and 0 bases respectively, with 10 bases between them. Germline loops: CDR1 SGHTA, CDR2 FQGNSA. This CDR3 contains 16 residues. The CDR3 DNA sequence: TGTGCCAGCAGCTTAGATGCAGGACTAGCCAAAAACATTCAGTACTTC. As protein: CASSLDAGLAKNIQYF.

This clonotype was counted between two and nine times. This chain joins TRBV6-2 or TRBV6-3 and TRBJ2-6; D may be TRBD2 (5 bases). The germline V gene has CDR1 MNHEY and CDR2 SVGEGT. With 7 bases removed from V and 2 bases from J, the gap between germline ends came to 18 bases. The CDR3 is 17 residues long. CDR3 loop: CASMRVSLLPGANVLTF. DNA of the CDR3: TGTGCCAGCATGCGGGTCTCTCTCCTTCCTGGGGCCAACGTCCTGACTTTC.

The chain couples TRBV20-1 to TRBJ1-5; perhaps TRBD1 as D (6 bases). Trimming shortened V by 6 bases and J by 6 bases, and 18 bases separated the two germline ends. Germline CDR1 reads DFQATT; CDR2 reads SNEGSKA (reference sequence). The CDR3 sequence is 14 residues long. The CDR3 loop is CSAPGHGDLQPQHF. CDR3 in DNA: TGCAGTGCCCCGGGACACGGGGATCTTCAGCCCCAGCATTTT.

A remark on this clonotype: This may be a read error, as it is one base from a much larger clone. CDR3 DNA: TGTGCCAGCAGTGCGTCTACTAGCGTGAGTCAGACCCAGTACTTC. Its protein product is CASSASTSVSQTQYF. V is TRBV6-1 and J is TRBJ2-5; 7 nucleotides align to TRBD2. CDR3 length: 15 residues. Unmatched junction bases numbered 11, after V lost 4 bases and J lost 6 bases. Germline CDR1 MNHNS, CDR2 SASEGT.

The chain combines TRBV6-5 with TRBJ1-1, with unresolved D. The CDR3 spans 14 residues. CDR1 and CDR2 (germline): MNHEY, SVGAGI. Trimming removed 2 bases from V and 0 bases from J, with 7 bases in between. The CDR3 coding sequence is TGTGCCAGCAGTTACAAGGCGGTGAACACTGAAGCTTTCTTT. It yields the protein CASSYKAVNTEAFF.

This chain links TRBV24-1 with TRBJ2-1, with D maybe TRBD2 (6 bases). The CDR3 length is 14 residues. In germline, CDR1 is KGHDR, CDR2 SFDVKD. V dropped 5 bases and J dropped 0 bases, with 7 bases sitting between them. CDR3 DNA: TGTGCCACCAGTGTCGGGGGCTCCTACAATGAGCAGTTCTTC. It codes for CATSVGGSYNEQFF.

This clonotype has at least ten counts. The V and J genes are TRBV7-2 and TRBJ1-3; 10 nucleotides align to TRBD1. The CDR3 consists of 15 residues. The germline CDR1 and CDR2 sequences are SGHTA and FQGNSA. V gave up 6 bases and J gave up 3 bases; unmatched junction bases: 5. The DNA of the CDR3 is TGTGCCAGCAGTCGACAGGGGGCCATTGGAAACACCATATATTTT. Translation: CASSRQGAIGNTIYF.

This clonotype has a count of ten or more. V and J are TRBV6-5 and TRBJ1-1; D remains unclear. The CDR3 loop spans 15 amino acids. Germline assignment: CDR1 MNHEY and CDR2 SVGAGI. The ends were cut back, 2 bases at V and 0 bases at J, with 10 bases in the middle. As DNA, the CDR3 is TGTGCCAGCAGTTACGAGGGCAGGATGAACACTGAAGCTTTCTTT. Translated, it gives CASSYEGRMNTEAFF.

This clonotype occurred a few times. The V call is TRBV9, the J call TRBJ1-6; 8 positions agree with TRBD1. Trimming removed 0 bases from V and 9 bases from J; junction bases left unmatched: 5. The CDR3 is 15 amino acids. Germline CDR1 is SGDLS and CDR2 is YYNGEE. The CDR3 loop reads CASSVEGQGASPLHF. For the CDR3, the DNA is TGTGCCAGCAGCGTAGAAGGACAGGGAGCTTCACCCCTCCACTTT.

The genes are TRBV19 and TRBJ2-7, with D possibly being TRBD1 (5 bases). CDR1 and CDR2 (germline): LNHDA, SQIVND (reference sequence). V was shortened by 5 bases and J by 3 bases, with 17 bases between the two germline ends. This CDR3 region has 15 residues. DNA of the CDR3: TGTGCCAGTAGTTCCCGACAGACCAACTTCTACGAGCAGTACTTC. Protein product: CASSSRQTNFYEQYF.

This clonotype was recorded at least ten times. The CDR3 nucleotides are TGTGCCAGCAGCCCCCACAGGGGCCCCTACGAGCAGTACTTC. Translating gives CASSPHRGPYEQYF. The chain couples TRBV7-8 to TRBJ2-7, with 7 bases identical to TRBD1. The V and J ends lost 5 bases and 2 bases, in that order; junction bases with no gene match: 6. Per germline, CDR1 SGHVS and CDR2 FQNEAQ. The length of the CDR3 is 14 residues. Looking up the rest from reference TRBV7-8 and TRBJ2-7 gives the full variable domain: GAGVSQSPRYKVAKRGQDVALRCDPISGHVSLFWYQQALGQGPEFLTYFQNEAQLDKSGLPSDRFFAERPEGSVSTLKIQRTQQEDSAVYLCASSPHRGPYEQYFGPGTRLTVT.

The chain combines TRBV7-9 with TRBJ2-7, with TRBD2 as a possible D gene (5 bases). CDR3 size: 14 residues. V lost 5 bases and J lost 4, with 15 bases in between. Germline CDR1 is SEHNR and CDR2 is FQNEAQ (reference sequence). The CDR3 sequence: CASSPPRGIYEQYF. Written as DNA, the CDR3 is TGTGCCAGCAGCCCCCCCCGGGGTATATACGAGCAGTACTTC.

The V call is TRBV19, the J call TRBJ1-1, with a possible D match to TRBD1 (5 bases). V lost 6 bases, J lost 0 bases, and 11 bases lay in between. CDR3 length equals 14 residues. The germline gives CDR1 LNHDA, CDR2 SQIVND (reference sequence). The CDR3 bases are TGTGCCAGTAGACCAGCAGGGTTGAACACTGAAGCTTTCTTT. Its protein product is CASRPAGLNTEAFF.

This clonotype showed up just a few times. V gene TRBV2 combines with J gene TRBJ2-5; 10 bases are a match to TRBD2. The CDR3 is 14 residues long. The V and J ends lost 5 bases and 4 bases, in that order; junction bases with no gene match: 4. Germline lookup yields CDR1 SNHLY and CDR2 FYNNEI. CDR3 amino acids: CASSSLAGVETQYF. Here the CDR3 DNA reads TGTGCCAGCAGTTCGCTAGCGGGGGTAGAGACCCAGTACTTC.

This clonotype was counted at least ten times. This sequence may be a read error, since a much larger clone differs from it by one base. The chain employs TRBV7-2 and TRBJ2-7; D might be TRBD1 (6 bases). The CDR3 extends over 13 amino acids. Trimming removed 5 bases from V and 3 bases from J, with 11 bases in between. Per germline, CDR1 SGHTA and CDR2 FQGNSA. The CDR3 sequence: CASSPEQGYEQYF. CDR3 in DNA: TGTGCCAGCAGCCCCGAACAGGGCTACGAGCAGTACTTC.

This clonotype occurred a few times. The chain employs TRBV5-1 and TRBJ1-2; 8 bases are shared with TRBD1. In germline, CDR1 is SGHRS, CDR2 YFSETQ. The CDR3 totals 15 residues. With V trimmed by 3 bases and J by 4 bases, 8 bases remained unmatched. CDR3 protein: CASSSPDRALYGYTF. The CDR3 DNA follows: TGCGCCAGCAGCTCCCCGGACAGGGCCCTCTATGGCTACACCTTC. The full variable domain, in which reference TRBV5-1 and TRBJ1-2 provide the parts outside the CDR3, is KAGVTQTPRYLIKTRGQQVTLSCSPISGHRSVSWYQQTPGQGLQFLFEYFSETQRNKGNFPGRFSGRQFSNSRSEMNVSTLELGDSALYLCASSSPDRALYGYTFGSGTRLTVV.

There are many counts of this clonotype. The chain recombines TRBV7-2 with TRBJ2-7; 8 bases line up with TRBD2. CDR3 length: 15 residues. Germline V lookup: CDR1 SGHTA, CDR2 FQGNSA. V gave up 1 base and J gave up 9 bases; unmatched junction bases: 11. DNA for the CDR3: TGTGCCAGCAGCTTAGACCCCCGTGCGGGAGGTTGGCAGTACTTC. It specifies CASSLDPRAGGWQYF. Full variable domain (outside the CDR3, taken from reference TRBV7-2 and TRBJ2-7): GAGVSQSPSNKVTEKGKDVELRCDPISGHTALYWYRQSLGQGLEFLIYFQGNSAPDKSGLPSDRFSAERTGGSVSTLTIQRTQQEDSAVYLCASSLDPRAGGWQYFGPGTRLTVT.

A word on this clonotype: As the CDR3 is not closed by the conserved phenylalanine or tryptophan, this likely results from a read error. The V call is TRBV11-1, the J call TRBJ2-5; 7 nucleotides align to TRBD2. CDR1 SGHAT and CDR2 FQDESV come from the germline V gene (reference sequence). The CDR3 is 14 residues long. Germline trimming cut 0 bases from V and 9 bases from J; bases unmatched to any gene: 7. This CDR3 reads CASSLAGTGGAQYY. The CDR3 DNA is TGTGCCAGCAGCTTAGCCGGGACTGGGGGGGCCCAGTACTAC.

This clonotype was found many times. The chain uses TRBV7-2 and TRBJ2-5, with D unclear. Between the trimmed V and J ends, which lost 2 bases and 1 base, there was a span of 8 bases. The CDR3 length is 14 residues. Germline loops: CDR1 SGHTA, CDR2 FQGNSA. In DNA, the CDR3 is TGTGCCAGCAGCTTACAAGGGCCCCAAGAGACCCAGTACTTC. Translated: CASSLQGPQETQYF.

The DNA for the CDR3 is TGTGCCAGCAGCCAATACAAGGCTGGGGAGCAGTACTTC. Translation gives CASSQYKAGEQYF. The chain uses TRBV27 and TRBJ2-7; no reliable D call. Trimming stripped 6 bases from V and 7 bases from J, with 16 bases between. The CDR3 is made up of 13 amino acids. Germline assignment: CDR1 MNHEY and CDR2 SMNVEV (reference sequence).

The chain links TRBV9 to TRBJ1-1; D is possibly TRBD1 (5 bases). The germline V gene encodes CDR1 SGDLS and CDR2 YYNGEE. CDR3 length: 13 residues. Trimming pared 3 bases from V and 5 bases from J, leaving 11 bases between. The chain's CDR3 is CASSDQWGTEAFF. CDR3 in DNA: TGTGCCAGCAGCGACCAGTGGGGGACTGAAGCTTTCTTT.

This clonotype occurred many times. The V gene is TRBV7-2, the J gene TRBJ1-1; D ambiguous. V gave up 3 bases and J gave up 5 bases, with 7 bases separating them. In germline, CDR1 is SGHTA, CDR2 FQGNSA. This CDR3 has 12 amino acids. CDR3 protein: CASSLMGTEAFF. In nucleotides, the CDR3 is TGTGCCAGCAGCTTGATGGGGACTGAAGCTTTCTTT.